A selection of T cell receptor beta chains follows, all from one sample in a study of cytomegalovirus exposure and HLA in healthy donors. TCRdb keeps only in-frame clones here, not all; method: immunoSEQ multiplex PCR. The sample records approximately 170,000 clones, over 70% being singletons. The sample consisted of PBMCs. The source is a woman younger than 45 in good health and CMV-seropositive. Both conserved end residues are part of each CDR3. The order of the fields is D gene, V gene, clone size, J gene, CDR3 protein, CDR3 DNA. D genes are given only for firm matches. Size is stated for part of the rows, as once, few or many counts, or as a class when the clone is expanded.

TRBD1	TRBV5-6	-	TRBJ2-2	CASSFDRGHSEDGELFF	TGTGCCAGCAGCTTCGATAGGGGGCACTCCGAGGACGGGGAGCTGTTTTTT
-	TRBV2	-	TRBJ1-2	CASSGENYGYTF	TGTGCCAGCAGTGGAGAAAACTATGGCTACACCTTC
-	TRBV6-1	once	TRBJ2-5	CASSEAPVAGWGETQYF	TGTGCCAGCAGTGAAGCGCCGGTGGCAGGGTGGGGAGAGACCCAGTACTTC
-	TRBV5-6	-	TRBJ2-6	CASSLYGSGANVLTF	TGTGCCAGCAGCTTGTACGGCTCTGGGGCCAACGTCCTGACTTTC
-	TRBV25-1	-	TRBJ2-7	CASSVRSEQYF	TGTGCCAGCAGTGTTCGAAGCGAGCAGTACTTC
TRBD1	TRBV28	few	TRBJ2-7	CASSWTGANEQYF	TGTGCCAGCAGTTGGACAGGGGCGAACGAGCAGTACTTC
TRBD1	TRBV4-1	few	TRBJ1-1	CASSQHRGNTEAFF	TGCGCCAGCAGCCAACACAGGGGGAACACTGAAGCTTTCTTT
TRBD2	TRBV15	-	TRBJ2-5	CATSRDGRELRQETQYF	TGTGCCACCAGCAGAGATGGGAGGGAGCTTAGACAAGAGACCCAGTACTTC
TRBD2	TRBV6-1	-	TRBJ2-3	CASSEARLAGGPMKSDTQYF	TGTGCCAGCAGTGAAGCCCGACTAGCGGGAGGGCCAATGAAGTCAGATACGCAGTATTTT
-	TRBV11-2	-	TRBJ2-1	CASSRGSGTTYNEQFF	TGTGCCAGCAGCCGGGGAAGTGGAACTACCTACAATGAGCAGTTCTTC
-	TRBV19	-	TRBJ2-1	CASSLRLVQFF	TGTGCCAGTAGTCTTCGACTAGTTCAGTTCTTC
TRBD2	TRBV5-4	-	TRBJ2-1	CASSLGSGTEQFF	TGTGCCAGCAGCTTGGGAAGCGGGACTGAGCAGTTCTTC
TRBD1	TRBV14	-	TRBJ2-3	CASSQERPDRGLTDTQYF	TGTGCCAGCAGCCAAGAGAGGCCGGACAGGGGGCTTACAGATACGCAGTATTTT
TRBD1	TRBV5-1	-	TRBJ1-1	CASSLWQGAAGNTEAFF	TGCGCCAGCAGCTTGTGGCAGGGGGCCGCAGGGAACACTGAAGCTTTCTTT
-	TRBV6-1	-	TRBJ1-1	CASRKGGTEAFF	TGTGCCAGCAGGAAAGGGGGCACTGAAGCTTTCTTT
-	TRBV19	once	TRBJ2-6	CASSIEQGPSGANVLTF	TGTGCCAGTAGTATAGAACAGGGTCCCTCTGGGGCCAACGTCCTGACTTTC
TRBD1	TRBV4-2	few	TRBJ2-5	CASSQEGGQGSGEQYF	TGTGCCAGCAGCCAAGAGGGGGGACAGGGGTCGGGAGAGCAGTACTTC
-	TRBV28	once	TRBJ1-2	CASSLGSREHGYTF	TGTGCCAGCAGTCTCGGATCCAGGGAACATGGCTACACCTTC
-	TRBV28	-	TRBJ1-3	CASSLYGVSGNTIYF	TGTGCCAGCAGTTTATACGGGGTCTCTGGAAACACCATATATTTT
TRBD2	TRBV19	-	TRBJ2-1	CASTNLKQGLAGYNEQFF	TGTGCCAGTACCAACCTAAAGCAGGGACTAGCGGGGTACAATGAGCAGTTCTTC
-	TRBV28	-	TRBJ2-7	CASARRRPPYEQYF	TGTGCCAGCGCTCGGAGGCGGCCCCCCTACGAGCAGTACTTC
-	TRBV27	few	TRBJ2-7	CASSLYGGYEQYF	TGTGCCAGCAGCCTATACGGGGGCTACGAGCAGTACTTC
TRBD1	TRBV6-4	-	TRBJ1-3	CASSESAGGGNTIYF	TGTGCCAGCAGTGAGTCGGCAGGGGGAGGAAACACCATATATTTT
-	TRBV5-1	-	TRBJ2-7	CASSLNGLGGTEQYF	TGCGCCAGCAGCTTGAATGGACTCGGAGGCACCGAGCAGTACTTC
TRBD2	TRBV11-2	few	TRBJ2-7	CASRGWERGYEQYF	TGTGCCAGCAGGGGGTGGGAGCGGGGCTACGAGCAGTACTTC
-	TRBV29-1	few	TRBJ1-1	CSVRVNTEAFF	TGCAGCGTGAGGGTGAACACTGAAGCTTTCTTT
TRBD2	TRBV7-9	-	TRBJ2-1	CASGREGLSSYNEQFF	TGTGCCAGCGGGCGGGAGGGCTTGAGCTCCTACAATGAGCAGTTCTTC
TRBD2	TRBV28	-	TRBJ2-7	CASSRGGEYFYEQYF	TGTGCCAGCAGTCGGGGAGGGGAATATTTCTACGAGCAGTACTTC
-	TRBV28	-	TRBJ1-5	CASSGDWTGIPQHF	TGTGCCAGCAGTGGGGACTGGACGGGGATTCCCCAGCATTTT
-	TRBV5-6	-	TRBJ2-3	CASSMLGGGGPDTQYF	TGTGCCAGCAGCATGCTGGGGGGAGGAGGGCCAGATACGCAGTATTTT
-	TRBV7-2	-	TRBJ2-7	CASSFDLSSGQYF	TGTGCCAGCAGCTTTGACCTCTCGAGCGGGCAGTACTTC
TRBD1	TRBV5-4	-	TRBJ1-2	CASSPGTVYGYTF	TGTGCCAGCAGCCCCGGGACAGTCTATGGCTACACCTTC
-	TRBV7-9	few	TRBJ2-1	CASSFRGHPRSNEQFF	TGTGCCAGCAGCTTCAGGGGCCACCCACGGAGCAATGAGCAGTTCTTC
-	TRBV6-4	-	TRBJ2-1	CASSDNPTNNNEQFF	TGTGCCAGCAGTGACAACCCGACTAACAACAATGAGCAGTTCTTC
-	TRBV10-2	-	TRBJ2-7	CASSDQGIFYEQYF	TGCGCCAGCAGTGATCAGGGCATCTTCTACGAGCAGTACTTC
-	TRBV29-1	-	TRBJ2-2	CSVDTNTGELFF	TGCAGCGTTGACACAAACACCGGGGAGCTGTTTTTT
-	TRBV14	-	TRBJ2-5	CASSLIVQETQYF	TGTGCCAGCAGCCTGATAGTCCAAGAGACCCAGTACTTC
TRBD1	TRBV6-1	-	TRBJ2-7	CASRKGQTYEQYF	TGTGCCAGCAGGAAGGGACAGACCTACGAGCAGTACTTC
-	TRBV18	-	TRBJ2-2	CASSLSLTGELFF	TGTGCCAGCTCTCTATCTCTCACCGGGGAGCTGTTTTTT
-	TRBV7-9	-	TRBJ1-1	CASSLVTSSTGYTEAFF	TGTGCCAGCAGCTTAGTGACATCTAGCACTGGTTACACTGAAGCTTTCTTT
TRBD2	TRBV6-4	-	TRBJ2-3	CASSDSAKREYDTQYF	TGTGCCAGCAGTGACTCGGCCAAGCGGGAATACGACACGCAGTATTTT
TRBD2	TRBV27	few	TRBJ2-7	CASSLRAGGPYEQYF	TGTGCCAGCAGTTTAAGGGCGGGAGGGCCCTACGAGCAGTACTTC
TRBD2	TRBV25-1	-	TRBJ2-7	CASRDPSGSSYEQYF	TGTGCCAGCAGGGACCCTAGCGGGAGTAGTTACGAGCAGTACTTC
-	TRBV6-4	-	TRBJ1-2	CASSARRGRGGYTF	TGTGCCAGCAGTGCCCGCAGGGGACGAGGTGGCTACACCTTC
-	TRBV19	-	TRBJ2-3	CASSSTGSTDTQYF	TGTGCCAGTAGTTCGACAGGAAGCACAGATACGCAGTATTTT
-	TRBV19	-	TRBJ2-3	CASSIRGKTDTQYF	TGTGCCAGTAGTATAAGGGGGAAGACAGATACGCAGTATTTT
-	TRBV11-2	-	TRBJ2-3	CASGIRWEEVDTQYF	TGTGCCAGCGGGATTCGGTGGGAGGAGGTAGATACGCAGTATTTT
-	TRBV9	-	TRBJ1-2	CASSLVRGGYTF	TGTGCCAGCAGCCTTGTTAGGGGGGGCTACACCTTC
-	TRBV27	-	TRBJ1-5	CASSFGRGWPQHF	TGTGCCAGCAGTTTCGGGAGAGGATGGCCCCAGCATTTT
TRBD1	TRBV19	-	TRBJ2-1	CASSTTGTGYLEQFF	TGTGCCAGTAGTACCACCGGGACAGGGTATCTTGAGCAGTTCTTC
-	TRBV13	-	TRBJ1-1	CASSGTTGNTEAFF	TGTGCCAGCAGCGGTACCACAGGGAACACTGAAGCTTTCTTT
TRBD2	TRBV4-1	-	TRBJ2-3	CASSQEREGLTDTQYF	TGTGCCAGCAGCCAAGAACGGGAGGGCCTCACAGATACGCAGTATTTT
-	TRBV7-6	once	TRBJ1-1	CASRDPGVTEAFF	TGTGCCAGCAGAGATCCAGGGGTTACTGAAGCTTTCTTT
TRBD2	TRBV6-4	few	TRBJ2-3	CASGLAGGDTQYF	TGTGCCAGCGGACTAGCGGGAGGAGATACGCAGTATTTT
-	TRBV7-9	-	TRBJ1-4	CASSSRDIVGKLFF	TGTGCCAGCAGTTCCAGGGACATAGTGGGAAAACTGTTTTTT
TRBD2	TRBV7-2	-	TRBJ2-1	CASSQPWTSGPYNEQFF	TGTGCCAGCAGCCAACCTTGGACTAGCGGGCCATACAATGAGCAGTTCTTC
-	TRBV6-5	-	TRBJ2-5	CASRLRETQYF	TGTGCCAGCAGACTACGGGAGACCCAGTACTTC
-	TRBV4-2	-	TRBJ1-3	CASSQATAGNTIYF	TGTGCCAGCAGCCAAGCTACGGCTGGAAACACCATATATTTT
-	TRBV5-1	-	TRBJ2-7	CASSLASGIPYEQYF	TGCGCCAGCAGCTTGGCGTCAGGGATCCCCTACGAGCAGTACTTC
-	TRBV18	-	TRBJ1-4	CASSPSSGTYEKLFF	TGTGCCAGCTCACCATCTTCGGGAACATATGAAAAACTGTTTTTT